This T cell receptor beta chain derives from a study of shared clonotypes between healthy human individuals (dated by TCRdb to the early 2020s). The study in broad terms: Three men and a couple of women, aged 18 to 49 years, made up the cohort. The study deeply sequenced blood TCR repertoires of five healthy adults to estimate repertoire size and the extent of clonotype sharing between individuals. Per donor, three plates each were used for CD4 naive and CD4 memory, two for CD8 naive, and one for CD8 memory. Between about 0.8 and 9.5 billion PBMCs per donor were obtained by leukapheresis. Libraries were prepared and TCR repertoires were sequenced by different laboratories using diverse techniques, in order to increase sequencing depth and limit assay-specific biases. Results and caveats for the whole study, not just this receptor: Pairwise subsampling led to the expectation that sequencing depth would affect the degree of clonotype sharing among donors. The genetic and exposure-history diversity represented was limited by the small number of donors. Larger estimated clonotype richness was generally found for naive subsets than for memory subsets. Around 5% of naive CD4, 3.5% of naive CD8, 2% to 2.5% of memory CD4, and approximately 0.39% of memory CD8 clonotypes were shared across a handful of donors. Only blood was sampled, and tissue TCR repertoires likely differ from those in blood. Clonotypes shared by all four sorted-subset donors showed higher generation probabilities than non-shared clonotypes. Even with the large sequencing depth, rarefaction of the sorted-subset datasets indicated that sequencing was incomplete.

A distance of 9 bases separates the germline ends of V and J, which lose 0 bases and 6 bases respectively. The CDR3 starts with the cysteine, ends with the phenylalanine, and has 14 residues. Only CDR3 DNA is held: 42 bases, read in frame from base 1. As encoded in the germline V gene, CDR1 is SGHRS while CDR2 is YFSETQ. Using the deep immunoSEQ assay, multiplex PCR amplified TCR CDR3 regions from genomic DNA. Extracted genomic DNA from each cell subset was distributed evenly across all wells of several immunoSEQ 96-well plates, and each plate was treated as a replicate. For sorted subsets, 200 to 250 ng genomic DNA, equal to 30,000 to 35,000 T cell genomes, was loaded into each replicate PCR. The purified libraries were quantified using a Qubit 3.0 fluorometer, sized with a Bioanalyzer 2100, and then quantified again using the KAPA Library Quantification kit. Every immunoSEQ 96-well plate was sequenced on a dedicated single-read 150-cycle Illumina NextSeq 550 flow cell. Turning to the authors' computational methods: The immunoSEQ output contained only junctional sequences without quality scores, so filtering could not match that applied to full-length reads. To assign V/J genes and CDR3, sequences were annotated using PyIR, a Python wrapper for IgBLAST v1.9, with IMGT germline references. Reads with weak V/J assignments (E-value above 1e-6), missing CDR3, stop codons, out-of-frame junctions, or ambiguous translated residues were removed. A V3J clonotype was defined by an identical inferred V gene, J gene, and CDR3 amino acid sequence. The percentage overlap between two repertoires was calculated by dividing the number of shared unique clonotypes by the size of the smaller repertoire. RTK rarefaction, the Chao1 estimator, and Recon v2.1 estimates of unobserved clonotypes were used to assess repertoire richness. OLGA was used to compute generation probabilities for all TCRbeta clonotypes that the gDNA method yielded from several donors. Held by TCRdb, this immuneACCESS table contains in-frame sequences only and omits some clones. Under half of the omission traces to an unresolved V gene where checked; the cause of the rest is unknown. V and J calls and clone size come straight from that table; D and trimming were deduced from the DNA. The sample records millions of clones, just over 90% of which are singletons. The top ten hold about 0.39% of the sample.

Donors were healthy HIV-negative adults with no recently reported acute infections or vaccinations. Every donor was a Caucasian adult residing in Nashville, Tennessee, USA. Magnetic negative selection was used to enrich CD4+ T cells, after which naive cells were positively selected on CD45RA and the negative fraction became the memory subset. Blood was collected by leukapheresis, and PBMCs were isolated by Ficoll-Histopaque density gradient centrifugation and then cryopreserved in liquid nitrogen vapor phase. Analytical flow cytometry was used to check the purity and quantity of every magnetically sorted T cell population. Genomic DNA was isolated from each sorted fraction and quantified by UV absorbance on a Nanodrop 2000c. In regard to this clone: The antigen this receptor binds is unknown. No clone much larger than this one lies a single base away; base qualities are absent.

The sample was naive CD4+ T cells from PBMCs. The cell subset or site label here, explained by the study, means: CD45RA+ positively selected. The receptor's source is a man between 18 and 35 years old in good health. Some clones in this sample may be carry-over from other donors' samples. The sequence joins TRBV5-1 to TRBJ1-4; the D segment could be TRBD1, given 6 matching bases. The CDR3 protein sequence reads: CASSLDQGYEKLFF. DNA sequence: TGCGCCAGCAGCTTGGATCAGGGGTATGAAAAACTGTTTTTT.